The 10 T cell receptor beta chains presented below share a single source sample, sequenced in a study of T cell changes during pregnancy in multiple sclerosis. The table came from immunoSEQ multiplex PCR; TCRdb's copy has only in-frame clones and leaves some out. The table lists 40,000 to 50,000 clones, approximately 92% of them singletons. The specimen was CD4+ T cells from peripheral blood mononuclear cells, collected before pregnancy. The receptors come from a female donor with multiple sclerosis, enrolled in a pregnancy study.

This clone was detected only a few times. The V call is TRBV6-1, the J call TRBJ1-5; D perhaps matches TRBD1 (6 bases). Germline-derived CDR1 and CDR2 are MNHNS and SASEGT. This CDR3 is built from 15 residues. Trimming left V 2 bases short and J 4 bases short, with 12 bases between. The CDR3 nucleotides are TGTGCCAGCAGTGAAAGCCAGGGGCCGAATCAGCCCCAGCATTTT. It yields the protein CASSESQGPNQPQHF.

The V gene is TRBV7-9, the J gene TRBJ2-7; D is possibly TRBD1 (6 bases). CDR3 length equals 14 residues. Germline CDR1 SEHNR, CDR2 FQNEAQ (reference sequence). V lost 3 bases, J lost 6 bases, and 15 bases lay in between. CDR3 nucleotides: TGTGCCAGCAGCTTGCGCCGGGACATGAGCGAGCAGTACTTC. Amino acid sequence: CASSLRRDMSEQYF.

V and J are TRBV2 and TRBJ2-1; the D is unclear. The V end was cut by 3 bases, the J end by 8 bases, with 14 bases between. The CDR3 spans 14 residues. Germline V gene lookup returns CDR1 SNHLY and CDR2 FYNNEI. The CDR3 spells CASSETQLGYEQFF. DNA for the CDR3: TGTGCCAGCAGTGAGACTCAACTTGGCTATGAGCAGTTCTTC.

This clone was picked up a small number of times. The chain recombines TRBV6-1 with TRBJ2-7; 7 bases map to TRBD2. Trimming took 0 bases from V and 3 from J; bases not matched to a gene: 2. Germline V gives CDR1 MNHNS, CDR2 SASEGT. This CDR3 is 14 amino acids long. CDR3 coding DNA: TGTGCCAGCAGTGAAGCCTGGGGGGGCTACGAGCAGTACTTC. Translated, it gives CASSEAWGGYEQYF.

The chain joins TRBV30 to TRBJ2-7; D perhaps matches TRBD2 (7 bases). V was pared by 5 bases and J by 6 bases, with 17 bases between. The CDR3 spans 13 residues. Germline lookup yields CDR1 GTSNPN and CDR2 SVGIG (reference sequence). CDR3 protein: CAWGGDIGGEQYF. The DNA of the CDR3 is TGTGCCTGGGGGGGGGACATCGGTGGCGAGCAGTACTTC.

This chain joins TRBV20-1 and TRBJ1-2, with a weak D call TRBD1 (6 bases). Trimming shortened V by 3 bases and J by 8 bases, and 10 bases separated the two germline ends. There are 11 residues in the CDR3. Germline V gene data show CDR1 as DFQATT and CDR2 as SNEGSKA (reference sequence). CDR3 coding DNA: TGCAGTGCTAGCAGGGGCGAAGGCTACACCTTC. It yields the protein CSASRGEGYTF.

Only a few counts were recorded for this clone. The gene calls are TRBV11-3 and TRBJ2-2; TRBD2 is a possible D gene (6 bases). This CDR3 has 14 amino acids. The ends were cut back, 5 bases at V and 6 bases at J, with 13 bases in the middle. In germline, CDR1 is SGHNT, CDR2 YENEEA. The CDR3 nucleotides are TGTGCCAGCAGCCCTGGGGAGGTTCCCGGGGAGCTGTTTTTT. This codes for CASSPGEVPGELFF.

J is TRBJ2-5 and V is TRBV12-5; D is perhaps TRBD2 (6 bases). CDR3 length: 14 residues. Trimming shortened V by 7 bases and J by 4 bases, and 16 bases separated the two germline ends. Germline V gives CDR1 LGHNT, CDR2 FRNRAP. CDR3: CASAPTGLTETQYF. The CDR3, as DNA: TGTGCTAGTGCCCCGACCGGACTAACAGAGACCCAGTACTTC.

The chain carries TRBV5-8 and TRBJ1-5, with unresolved D. Germline V CDR1 and CDR2: SGHTS, YDEGEE. The CDR3 length is 11 residues. Trimming stripped 5 bases from V and 11 bases from J, with 11 bases between. CDR3 in DNA: TGTGCCAGCAGTCAAGCCCGTACCCAGCATTTT. This gives the protein CASSQARTQHF.

As for this clone: A junction boundary mismatches the germline segment, possibly from a read error. Distinct nucleotide sequences in the sample also encode this CDR3. J is TRBJ1-4 and V is TRBV30, with a tentative D call TRBD1 (5 bases). Germline-derived CDR1 and CDR2 are GTSNPN and SVGIG (reference sequence). The CDR3 has 17 residues. CDR3 loop: CAWSAGLSDRYNEKLFF. In nucleotides, the CDR3 is TGTGCTTGGAGTGCAGGTTTAAGCGACAGATATAATGAAAAACTGTTTTTT.